This T cell receptor (beta chain) was observed in a study of blood T cell repertoires in COVID-19. Study details: From the United States, Italy and Spain came samples of acute and convalescent COVID-19. PBMCs, B-cell-depleted T cells, or T cells were the source of the cDNA or gDNA that made up the material.

This clone is a singleton in its sample. The authors' processing: Estimation of nucleated cell counts relied on the amplification of reference gene primers. Produced via immunoSEQ multiplex PCR; TCRdb's table is partial and in-frame only. V, J and clone size derive from that table, while D and trimming were established from the DNA sequence. The data contain approximately 70,000 clones, around 80% of them singletons. The sequence came from a man between 65 and 79 years old who had recovered from COVID-19. Specimen: peripheral blood.

The DNA for the CDR3 is TGTGCCTGGGAGGGGGTGAGGGCTTTCTTT. Its protein is CAWEGVRAFF. This chain uses TRBV30 with TRBJ1-1; tentative D call: TRBD1 (6 bases). Germline CDR1 GTSNPN, CDR2 SVGIG (reference sequence). The CDR3 runs to 10 residues. V was clipped by 5 bases and J by 11 bases, with 12 bases between them.